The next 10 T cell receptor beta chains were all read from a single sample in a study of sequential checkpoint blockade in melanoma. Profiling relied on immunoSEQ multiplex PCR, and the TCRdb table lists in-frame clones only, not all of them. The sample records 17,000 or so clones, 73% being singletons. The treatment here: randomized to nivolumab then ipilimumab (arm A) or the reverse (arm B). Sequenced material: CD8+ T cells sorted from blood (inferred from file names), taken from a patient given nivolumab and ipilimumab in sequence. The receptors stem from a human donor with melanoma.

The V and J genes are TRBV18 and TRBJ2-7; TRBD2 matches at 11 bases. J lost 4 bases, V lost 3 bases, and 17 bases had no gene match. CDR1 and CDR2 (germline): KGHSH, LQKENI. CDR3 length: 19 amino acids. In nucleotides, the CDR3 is TGTGCCAGCTCACCCTACGACACTAGCGGGAGAATCGATCCGTACGAGCAGTACTTC. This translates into CASSPYDTSGRIDPYEQYF.

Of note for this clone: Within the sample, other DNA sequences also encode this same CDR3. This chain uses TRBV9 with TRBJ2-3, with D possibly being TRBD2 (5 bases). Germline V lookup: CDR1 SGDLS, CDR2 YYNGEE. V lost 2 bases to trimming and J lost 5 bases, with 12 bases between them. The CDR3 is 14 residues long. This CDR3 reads CASSVGLAGDTQYF. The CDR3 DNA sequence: TGTGCCAGCAGCGTCGGGCTAGCTGGAGATACGCAGTATTTT.

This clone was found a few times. The CDR3 nucleotides read TGTGCCAGCAGTTTGAGCGGCCTCGACAATGAGCAGTTCTTC. It yields the protein CASSLSGLDNEQFF. The V gene is TRBV6-6, the J gene TRBJ2-1, with D tentatively TRBD2 (5 bases). Germline CDR1 and CDR2: MNHNY and SVGAGI (reference sequence). The V end was cut by 4 bases, the J end by 5 bases, with 12 bases between. This CDR3 is 14 amino acids long.

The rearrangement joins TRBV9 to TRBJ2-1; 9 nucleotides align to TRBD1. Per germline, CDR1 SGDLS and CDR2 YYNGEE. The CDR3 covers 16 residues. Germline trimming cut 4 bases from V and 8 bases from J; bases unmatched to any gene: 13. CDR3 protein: CASSSRRDREVHEQFF. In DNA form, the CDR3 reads TGTGCCAGCAGCTCCCGTCGGGACAGGGAAGTCCATGAGCAGTTCTTC.

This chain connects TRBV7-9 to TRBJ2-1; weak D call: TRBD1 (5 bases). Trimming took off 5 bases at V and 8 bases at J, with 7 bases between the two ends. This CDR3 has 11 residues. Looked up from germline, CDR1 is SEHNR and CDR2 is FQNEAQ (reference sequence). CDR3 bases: TGTGCCAGCAGCCTGGGGCATGAGCAGTTCTTC. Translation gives CASSLGHEQFF. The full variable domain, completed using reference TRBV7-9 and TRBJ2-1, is DTGVSQNPRHKITKRGQNVTFRCDPISEHNRLYWYRQTLGQGPEFLTYFQNEAQLEKSRLLSDRFSAERPKGSFSTLEIQRTEQGDSAMYLCASSLGHEQFFGPGTRLTVL.

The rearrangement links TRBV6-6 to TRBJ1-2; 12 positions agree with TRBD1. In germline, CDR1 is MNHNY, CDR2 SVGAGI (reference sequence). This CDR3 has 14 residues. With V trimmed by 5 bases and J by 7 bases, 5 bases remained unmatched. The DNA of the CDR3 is TGTGCCAGCAGTCCGGGACAGGGGGCGGTTGGCTACACCTTC. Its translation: CASSPGQGAVGYTF.

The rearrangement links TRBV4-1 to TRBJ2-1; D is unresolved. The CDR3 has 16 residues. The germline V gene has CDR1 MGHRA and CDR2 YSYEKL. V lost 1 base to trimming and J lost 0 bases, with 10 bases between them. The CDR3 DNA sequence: TGCGCCAGCAGCCAAGTCCACAGTAACTCCTACAATGAGCAGTTCTTC. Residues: CASSQVHSNSYNEQFF.

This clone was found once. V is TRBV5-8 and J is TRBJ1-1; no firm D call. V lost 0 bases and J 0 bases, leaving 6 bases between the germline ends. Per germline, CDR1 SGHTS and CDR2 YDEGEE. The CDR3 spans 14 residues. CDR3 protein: CASSLGQMNTEAFF. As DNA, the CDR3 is TGTGCCAGCAGCTTGGGGCAGATGAACACTGAAGCTTTCTTT.

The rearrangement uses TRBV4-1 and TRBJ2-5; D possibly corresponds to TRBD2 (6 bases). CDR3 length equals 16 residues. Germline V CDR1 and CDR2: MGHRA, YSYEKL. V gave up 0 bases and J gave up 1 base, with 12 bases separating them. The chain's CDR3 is CASSQDGRGTQETQYF. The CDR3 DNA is TGCGCCAGCAGCCAAGATGGGCGGGGAACCCAAGAGACCCAGTACTTC.

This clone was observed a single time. The CDR3 loop reads CAWRARDRGFYEQYF. The CDR3, as DNA: TGTGCCTGGAGGGCCCGGGACAGGGGATTCTACGAGCAGTACTTC. V gene TRBV30 combines with J gene TRBJ2-7; TRBD1 matches at 10 bases. The CDR3 sequence is 15 residues long. Trimming cost V 3 bases and J 3 bases; bases outside gene matches: 8. Looked up from germline, CDR1 is GTSNPN and CDR2 is SVGIG (reference sequence).